Each of the 10 T cell receptor beta chains below was sequenced from the same sample in a study of beta chain features in type 1 diabetes. The investigators reverse transcribed all of the isolated RNA, so they sequenced expressed TCRB transcripts. The assay was immunoSEQ multiplex PCR, and TCRdb's table has in-frame clones only and misses some. Counted here are under 200,000 clones, 7.5% to 9.5% occurring once; the ten biggest clones make up 2% to 2.5%. Sequencing was done on a sample of central memory CD4+ T cells from blood. These TCRs come from a woman aged 18-30 years in good health.

The chain has TRBV5-4 and TRBJ2-2; 7 bases line up with TRBD2. Germline CDR1 is SGHNT and CDR2 is YYREEE (reference sequence). CDR3 length: 14 amino acids. V gave up 2 bases and J gave up 4 bases; unmatched junction bases: 2. The CDR3 region has the DNA TGTGCCAGCAGCTTCGGGGGGATCACCGGGGAGCTGTTTTTT. It encodes CASSFGGITGELFF.

V gene TRBV12-5 combines with J gene TRBJ2-3; 9 nucleotides match TRBD2. The CDR3 runs to 15 residues. The V and J ends lost 2 bases and 3 bases, in that order; junction bases with no gene match: 3. From germline, CDR1 is LGHNT and CDR2 FRNRAP. CDR3 coding DNA: TGTGCTAGTGGTTTGCTTGCGGGAGGGACAGATACGCAGTATTTT. It encodes CASGLLAGGTDTQYF.

This clone was counted a few times. DNA of the CDR3: TGTGCCAGCAGACAGGACTCTGGAAACACCATATATTTT. Translation: CASRQDSGNTIYF. This rearrangement joins TRBV6-1 to TRBJ1-3, with D tentatively TRBD1 (5 bases). The germline gives CDR1 MNHNS, CDR2 SASEGT. The CDR3 sequence is 13 residues long. Trimming took 6 bases from V and 0 from J, leaving 6 bases between them.

In this sample, this clone turned up a few times. The chain employs TRBV18 and TRBJ2-1, with 9 bases lining up with TRBD1. Trimming removed 3 bases from V and 5 bases from J; junction bases left unmatched: 8. The V gene's germline CDR1 is KGHSH and CDR2 LQKENI. The CDR3 covers 16 residues. CDR3 amino acids: CASSPPGTGTNNEQFF. Here the CDR3 DNA reads TGTGCCAGCTCACCCCCCGGGACAGGGACCAACAATGAGCAGTTCTTC.

This clone was counted ten times or more. This chain connects TRBV29-1 to TRBJ1-1; D might be TRBD1 (6 bases). The CDR3 is 12 residues long. V lost 5 bases and J lost 1, with 8 bases in between. Germline CDR1 and CDR2: SQVTM and ANQGSEA. The CDR3 region is CSVLGQNTEAFF. DNA of the CDR3: TGCAGCGTTTTGGGACAGAACACTGAAGCTTTCTTT.

This clone appeared a few times. The rearrangement joins TRBV18 to TRBJ1-1; D unclear. The CDR3 spans 11 residues. With 5 bases removed from V and 7 bases from J, the gap between germline ends came to 8 bases. Per germline, CDR1 KGHSH and CDR2 LQKENI. CDR3 in amino acids: CASSSRLEAFF. CDR3 nucleotides: TGTGCCAGCTCATCGCGACTTGAAGCTTTCTTT.

This rearrangement joins TRBV6-1 to TRBJ1-5; D is unclear. Trimming took 5 bases from V and 2 from J, leaving 13 bases between them. The CDR3 spans 15 residues. Germline values: CDR1 MNHNS, CDR2 SASEGT. The CDR3, as DNA: TGTGCCAGCAGTCGATCGCAGGAGGGCAATCAGCCCCAGCATTTT. Translated: CASSRSQEGNQPQHF.

V usage is TRBV10-3 and J usage is TRBJ1-1; 7 positions match TRBD1. V gave up 11 bases and J gave up 1 base; unmatched junction bases: 7. Germline CDR1 is ENHRY and CDR2 is SYGVKD. This CDR3 region has 13 residues. For the CDR3, the DNA is TGTGCCGCCCGACAGGGAGGGAACACTGAAGCTTTCTTT. Translated: CAARQGGNTEAFF.

This clone has just a few counts. The V gene is TRBV9, the J gene TRBJ1-2; the D gene is possibly TRBD1 (5 bases). Between the trimmed V and J ends, which lost 3 bases and 4 bases, there was a span of 13 bases. The CDR3 totals 14 residues. Germline V gene data show CDR1 as SGDLS and CDR2 as YYNGEE. CDR3 loop: CASSDAGVGYGYTF. CDR3 bases: TGTGCCAGCAGCGACGCGGGGGTGGGCTATGGCTACACCTTC.

This clone was counted a few times. The chain recombines TRBV5-6 with TRBJ2-2; no clear D gene. V was shortened by 1 base and J by 4 bases, with 5 bases between the two germline ends. CDR1 is SGHDT, CDR2 YYEEEE, per germline. The CDR3 runs 13 residues. The DNA for the CDR3 is TGTGCCAGCAGCTTGTACGGCACCGGGGAGCTGTTTTTT. Translation gives CASSLYGTGELFF.